These 13 T cell receptor beta chains were sequenced from one sample in a study of regulatory T cells in long-lasting Graves disease. Assembly of TCR beta libraries relied on iRepertoire HTBI primers together with Arm-PCR of CDR3 regions. One entry per CDR3 protein results from TCRdb running MiXCR on the multiplex PCR reads. The repertoire holds around 420,000 distinct CDR3 sequences, with around 16% as singletons. Described time point: newly diagnosed GD, antithyroid drugs for less than 3 months. After RNA was extracted from PBMCs, the TCR library was made from it. These records were also assigned to another study, of T cells in Graves' hyperthyroidism and ophthalmopathy.

Source: peripheral blood mononuclear cells (PBMCs), taken at new diagnosis, from a patient treated with antithyroid drugs. The receptors shown here come from a woman between 35 and 50 years old with Graves disease.

V gene TRBV7-9 combines with J gene TRBJ1-1, with D tentatively TRBD1 (6 bases). Deletions cut 4 bases from V and 5 bases from J, with 17 bases between. This CDR3 is built from 15 residues. Germline V gene data show CDR1 as SEHNR and CDR2 as FQNEAQ (reference sequence). The CDR3 loop reads CASSWGAGGGTEAFF. For the CDR3, the DNA is TGTGCCAGCAGCTGGGGGGCCGGAGGGGGTACTGAAGCTTTCTTT.

This clonotype appeared many times. The gene calls are TRBV27 and TRBJ2-3; D uncertain. V was pared by 3 bases and J by 2 bases, with 9 bases between. CDR1 and CDR2 from the germline V gene are MNHEY and SMNVEV (reference sequence). The CDR3 sequence is 14 residues long. The CDR3 DNA reads TGTGCCAGCAGTTTCGCCAGGCCCACAGATACGCAGTATTTT. It translates to CASSFARPTDTQYF.

Comment on this clonotype: A single base separates this from a much larger clone, so it may be a read error. The chain employs TRBV20-1 and TRBJ2-7, with D possibly matching TRBD2 (6 bases). Germline V lookup: CDR1 DFQATT, CDR2 SNEGSKA (reference sequence). The CDR3 loop spans 14 amino acids. The chain's CDR3 is CSARVGTYTYEPYF. The DNA for the CDR3 is TGCAGTGCTAGAGTTGGGACTTACACCTACGAGCCGTACTTC.

This chain joins TRBV5-6 and TRBJ2-7; D uncertain. The CDR3 runs to 14 residues. Trimming took off 0 bases at V and 2 bases at J, with 9 bases between the two ends. Germline V gene data show CDR1 as SGHDT and CDR2 as YYEEEE. In nucleotides, the CDR3 is TGTGCCAGCAGCTTGGCGGACGGTACCTACGAGCAGTACTTC. As protein: CASSLADGTYEQYF.

Many counts were recorded for this clonotype. The rearrangement links TRBV2 to TRBJ1-2; 7 positions agree with TRBD1. The CDR3 sequence is 17 residues long. Germline CDR1 SNHLY, CDR2 FYNNEI. Trimming took 5 bases from V and 0 from J; bases not matched to a gene: 12. CDR3: CASSPGQALRANYGYTF. The CDR3 DNA sequence: TGTGCCAGCAGTCCCGGACAGGCTCTTCGAGCTAACTATGGCTACACCTTC.

Turning to this clonotype: A read error is possible here, since a much larger clone lies one base away. The rearrangement joins TRBV20-1 to TRBJ2-7; D perhaps matches TRBD1 (5 bases). The CDR3 runs 14 residues. CDR1 and CDR2 from the germline V gene are DFQATT and SNEGSKA (reference sequence). This CDR3 reads CSARVDTASYEKYF. In DNA form, the CDR3 reads TGCAGTGCTAGAGTGGACACCGCTTCCTACGAGAAGTACTTC.

This clonotype has at least ten counts. This chain uses TRBV27 with TRBJ1-2; possible D gene TRBD1, 6 bases. Per the germline V gene, CDR1 is MNHEY and CDR2 is SMNVEV (reference sequence). The CDR3 runs 15 residues. The V gene lost 6 bases and the J gene lost 4 bases, with 18 bases spanning the gap. The CDR3 DNA reads as TGTGCCAGCAGCCTTGGGGGGGGCGTCGGCTATGGCTACACCTTC. This translates into CASSLGGGVGYGYTF.

This clonotype was seen more than once but under ten times. The chain joins TRBV24-1 to TRBJ2-3; a possible D gene is TRBD2 (5 bases). CDR1 KGHDR and CDR2 SFDVKD come from the germline V gene. The ends were cut back, 4 bases at V and 5 bases at J, with 9 bases in the middle. The CDR3 totals 13 residues. CDR3 in amino acids: CATSEIALDTQYF. DNA of the CDR3: TGTGCCACCAGTGAGATAGCGTTAGATACGCAGTATTTT.

This clonotype came up many times. The V call is TRBV7-2, the J call TRBJ2-4, with D perhaps matching TRBD2 (7 bases). Germline loops: CDR1 SGHTA, CDR2 FQGNSA. CDR3 length: 15 amino acids. Trimming cost V 1 base and J 4 bases, with 11 bases left between them. The CDR3 loop reads CASSLVGGGKNIQYF. Here the CDR3 DNA reads TGTGCCAGCAGCTTAGTAGGGGGGGGGAAAAACATTCAGTACTTC.

This clonotype was counted many times. The V and J genes are TRBV29-1 and TRBJ2-1; TRBD2 agrees at 8 bases. Germline CDR1 SQVTM, CDR2 ANQGSEA. V was pared by 6 bases and J by 3 bases, with 4 bases of the junction left unmatched. The CDR3 sequence is 13 residues long. This CDR3 is CSVGTSLYNEQFF. CDR3 nucleotide sequence: TGCAGCGTGGGGACTAGTCTCTACAATGAGCAGTTCTTC.

The chain has TRBV12-3 or TRBV12-4 and TRBJ2-7, with D possibly matching TRBD1 (6 bases). The CDR3 sequence is 14 residues long. V was trimmed by 6 bases and J by 5 bases, leaving 17 bases between them. The CDR3 loop is CASSTNRESDEQYF. The CDR3 DNA follows: TGTGCCAGCAGCACCAACAGGGAGTCCGACGAGCAGTACTTC.

This clonotype appeared many times. The gene calls are TRBV27 and TRBJ2-3, with D possibly being TRBD1 or TRBD2 (5 bases each). The germline V and J ends were trimmed by 5 bases and 3 bases, with 15 bases remaining between them. Germline values: CDR1 MNHEY, CDR2 SMNVEV (reference sequence). This CDR3 comprises 15 residues. The CDR3 here is CASSTGTVQTDTQYF. The CDR3 nucleotides are TGTGCCAGCAGTACCGGGACGGTACAAACAGATACGCAGTATTTT.

For this clonotype: A much bigger clone sits one base away, suggesting this may be a read error. This CDR3 is missing its conserved last phenylalanine or tryptophan, likely due to a read error. This rearrangement joins TRBV29-1 to TRBJ2-1; D is uncertain. V dropped 6 bases and J dropped 8 bases, with 14 bases sitting between them. Germline CDR1 SQVTM, CDR2 ANQGSEA. The CDR3 has 12 residues. The CDR3 sequence: CSVAPRVDEQFS. Written as DNA, the CDR3 is TGCAGCGTCGCCCCCCGGGTGGATGAGCAGTTCTCC.